The rows below give T cell receptor beta chains drawn from one sample of a study of blood T cell repertoires in COVID-19. Clones were sequenced by immunoSEQ multiplex PCR, and TCRdb holds only the in-frame ones, with some missing. The table records a few hundred thousand clones, 75% to 90% of them present only once. The sequencing sample was made of PBMCs or T cells enriched from blood (not recorded which). These receptors originate from a man aged 40-49 years who had recovered from COVID-19. CDR3s include the opening cysteine and the closing phenylalanine or tryptophan. Each record gives: D gene, clone size, J gene, CDR3 length, V gene, CDR3 protein, CDR3 DNA. A D gene is named only where the DNA matches it firmly. Clone size is shown for a subset of rows, as once, few, many or a class of expanded clone.

d_call: TRBD1; clone_size: NA; j_call: TRBJ1-2; cdr3_length: 17; v_call: TRBV5-1; cdr3_aa: CASSLGFQGAKNYGYTF; cdr3_nt: TGCGCCAGCAGCTTGGGTTTCCAGGGGGCGAAAAACTATGGCTACACCTTC
d_call: TRBD1; clone_size: NA; j_call: TRBJ2-3; cdr3_length: 16; v_call: TRBV4-2; cdr3_aa: CASSQRDRTSTDTQYF; cdr3_nt: TGTGCCAGCAGCCAAAGGGACAGGACGAGCACAGATACGCAGTATTTT
d_call: TRBD1; clone_size: NA; j_call: TRBJ1-2; cdr3_length: 13; v_call: TRBV2; cdr3_aa: CASSIRGGRGYTF; cdr3_nt: TGTGCCAGCTCGATCCGAGGGGGCAGGGGCTACACCTTC
d_call: NA; clone_size: NA; j_call: TRBJ1-6; cdr3_length: 15; v_call: TRBV27; cdr3_aa: CASSLSLGRRSPLHF; cdr3_nt: TGTGCCAGCAGTTTATCGCTAGGTCGACGTTCACCCCTCCACTTT
d_call: TRBD2; clone_size: NA; j_call: TRBJ2-1; cdr3_length: 14; v_call: TRBV30; cdr3_aa: CAWSKSSGGTKQFF; cdr3_nt: TGTGCCTGGAGCAAGTCTAGCGGGGGGACCAAGCAGTTCTTC
d_call: NA; clone_size: NA; j_call: TRBJ2-1; cdr3_length: 13; v_call: TRBV7-9; cdr3_aa: CASSLGSLSEQFF; cdr3_nt: TGTGCCAGCAGCTTAGGTTCGTTGAGTGAGCAGTTCTTC
d_call: TRBD2; clone_size: NA; j_call: TRBJ2-1; cdr3_length: 14; v_call: TRBV5-1; cdr3_aa: CASSLSSGDNEQFF; cdr3_nt: TGCGCCAGCAGCTTGTCTAGCGGGGACAATGAGCAGTTCTTC
d_call: NA; clone_size: once; j_call: TRBJ2-7; cdr3_length: 15; v_call: TRBV9; cdr3_aa: CASSVSFRAGGEQYF; cdr3_nt: TGTGCCAGCAGCGTAAGTTTCAGGGCTGGTGGCGAGCAGTACTTC
d_call: TRBD1; clone_size: NA; j_call: TRBJ1-2; cdr3_length: 14; v_call: TRBV5-1; cdr3_aa: CASSLGQGFYGYTF; cdr3_nt: TGCGCCAGCAGCTTGGGACAGGGGTTCTATGGCTACACCTTC
d_call: TRBD1; clone_size: NA; j_call: TRBJ1-1; cdr3_length: 16; v_call: TRBV18; cdr3_aa: CASSPHGGQETTEAFF; cdr3_nt: TGTGCCAGCTCACCACACGGGGGACAGGAAACCACTGAAGCTTTCTTT
d_call: NA; clone_size: NA; j_call: TRBJ1-4; cdr3_length: 12; v_call: TRBV2; cdr3_aa: CASRQLKEKLFF; cdr3_nt: TGTGCCAGCAGACAGTTAAAAGAAAAACTGTTTTTT
d_call: TRBD2; clone_size: NA; j_call: TRBJ2-3; cdr3_length: 18; v_call: TRBV9; cdr3_aa: CASSVSLLTSAGTDTQYF; cdr3_nt: TGTGCCAGCAGCGTCAGCTTACTGACTAGCGCCGGCACAGATACGCAGTATTTT
d_call: NA; clone_size: NA; j_call: TRBJ1-2; cdr3_length: 14; v_call: TRBV2; cdr3_aa: CASSGQTSGYGYTF; cdr3_nt: TGTGCCAGCAGCGGACAGACCTCGGGATATGGCTACACCTTC
d_call: NA; clone_size: NA; j_call: TRBJ1-2; cdr3_length: 16; v_call: TRBV6-5; cdr3_aa: CASSYWRAGRVYGYTF; cdr3_nt: TGTGCCAGCAGTTACTGGCGGGCAGGACGAGTTTATGGCTACACCTTC
d_call: TRBD1; clone_size: NA; j_call: TRBJ1-4; cdr3_length: 15; v_call: TRBV5-1; cdr3_aa: CASSLQTGRNEKLFF; cdr3_nt: TGCGCCAGCAGCTTACAGACAGGGCGTAATGAAAAACTGTTTTTT
d_call: NA; clone_size: NA; j_call: TRBJ1-4; cdr3_length: 15; v_call: TRBV27; cdr3_aa: CASSSRSTGNEKLFF; cdr3_nt: TGTGCCAGCAGTTCGCGGTCCACAGGGAATGAAAAACTGTTTTTT
d_call: NA; clone_size: few; j_call: TRBJ1-5; cdr3_length: 15; v_call: TRBV5-8; cdr3_aa: CASSPGLNSNQPQHF; cdr3_nt: TGTGCCAGCAGCCCCGGACTGAATAGCAATCAGCCCCAGCATTTT
d_call: NA; clone_size: NA; j_call: TRBJ1-3; cdr3_length: 16; v_call: TRBV7-9; cdr3_aa: CASSPSGRSSGNTIYF; cdr3_nt: TGTGCCAGCAGCCCCAGTGGGAGGAGCTCTGGAAACACCATATATTTT
d_call: TRBD1; clone_size: NA; j_call: TRBJ2-4; cdr3_length: 15; v_call: TRBV7-9; cdr3_aa: CASSLDGTGANIQYF; cdr3_nt: TGTGCCAGCAGCTTAGACGGGACAGGGGCGAACATTCAGTACTTC
d_call: NA; clone_size: NA; j_call: TRBJ1-2; cdr3_length: 14; v_call: TRBV4-1; cdr3_aa: CASSQEQGSYGYTF; cdr3_nt: TGCGCCAGCAGCCAGGAACAGGGTTCCTATGGCTACACCTTC
d_call: TRBD2; clone_size: NA; j_call: TRBJ2-1; cdr3_length: 15; v_call: TRBV5-4; cdr3_aa: CASTVGLAGTNEQFF; cdr3_nt: TGTGCCAGCACCGTGGGACTAGCGGGAACAAATGAGCAGTTCTTC
d_call: NA; clone_size: NA; j_call: TRBJ1-2; cdr3_length: 11; v_call: TRBV20-1; cdr3_aa: CSAARGYGYTF; cdr3_nt: TGCAGTGCTGCAAGGGGCTATGGCTACACCTTC
d_call: NA; clone_size: NA; j_call: TRBJ1-3; cdr3_length: 14; v_call: TRBV18; cdr3_aa: CASSPPGQSHTIYF; cdr3_nt: TGTGCCAGCTCACCACCCGGACAGAGCCACACCATATATTTT
d_call: NA; clone_size: NA; j_call: TRBJ1-1; cdr3_length: 14; v_call: TRBV9; cdr3_aa: CASSLRGEAETAFF; cdr3_nt: TGTGCCAGCAGCCTCCGGGGGGAGGCAGAAACAGCTTTCTTT
d_call: NA; clone_size: NA; j_call: TRBJ1-1; cdr3_length: 12; v_call: TRBV4-2; cdr3_aa: CASSQGAVEAFF; cdr3_nt: TGTGCCAGCAGCCAAGGAGCCGTTGAAGCTTTCTTT
d_call: TRBD2; clone_size: NA; j_call: TRBJ2-5; cdr3_length: 16; v_call: TRBV5-6; cdr3_aa: CASSLELAGVWETQYF; cdr3_nt: TGTGCCAGCAGCTTGGAGCTAGCGGGAGTTTGGGAGACCCAGTACTTC
d_call: TRBD1; clone_size: few; j_call: TRBJ2-7; cdr3_length: 15; v_call: TRBV25-1; cdr3_aa: CASSRDRASSYEQYF; cdr3_nt: TGTGCCAGCAGTCGAGACAGGGCCAGCTCCTACGAGCAGTACTTC
d_call: NA; clone_size: NA; j_call: TRBJ1-1; cdr3_length: 15; v_call: TRBV28; cdr3_aa: CASSGLFGPGTEAFF; cdr3_nt: TGTGCCAGCAGCGGCCTTTTTGGCCCGGGCACTGAAGCTTTCTTT
d_call: NA; clone_size: once; j_call: TRBJ2-4; cdr3_length: 17; v_call: TRBV9; cdr3_aa: CASSVGQGGIAKNIQYF; cdr3_nt: TGTGCCAGCAGCGTAGGTCAGGGCGGGATAGCCAAAAACATTCAGTACTTC
d_call: NA; clone_size: NA; j_call: TRBJ2-3; cdr3_length: 13; v_call: TRBV2; cdr3_aa: CASARGWTDTQYF; cdr3_nt: TGTGCCAGCGCGAGGGGGTGGACAGATACGCAGTATTTT
d_call: NA; clone_size: NA; j_call: TRBJ1-1; cdr3_length: 14; v_call: TRBV2; cdr3_aa: CASTEGQRNTEAFF; cdr3_nt: TGTGCCAGCACCGAGGGACAACGGAACACTGAAGCTTTCTTT
d_call: NA; clone_size: NA; j_call: TRBJ2-1; cdr3_length: 12; v_call: TRBV24-1; cdr3_aa: CATEDSYNEQFF; cdr3_nt: TGTGCCACCGAGGACTCCTACAATGAGCAGTTCTTC
d_call: NA; clone_size: once; j_call: TRBJ1-3; cdr3_length: 14; v_call: TRBV7-9; cdr3_aa: CASSLGSSGNTIYF; cdr3_nt: TGTGCCAGCAGCTTGGGCAGCTCTGGAAACACCATATATTTT
d_call: TRBD2; clone_size: NA; j_call: TRBJ2-5; cdr3_length: 16; v_call: TRBV9; cdr3_aa: CASSVGSGGGGETQYF; cdr3_nt: TGTGCCAGCAGCGTTGGTAGCGGGGGCGGGGGGGAGACCCAGTACTTC
d_call: NA; clone_size: NA; j_call: TRBJ1-5; cdr3_length: 15; v_call: TRBV2; cdr3_aa: CASSEVGRGLQPQHF; cdr3_nt: TGTGCCAGCAGTGAAGTAGGCAGGGGCCTTCAGCCCCAGCATTTT
d_call: TRBD1; clone_size: NA; j_call: TRBJ2-3; cdr3_length: 15; v_call: TRBV19; cdr3_aa: CASSRGQGEADTQYF; cdr3_nt: TGTGCCAGTAGCAGAGGACAGGGGGAAGCAGATACGCAGTATTTT
d_call: NA; clone_size: NA; j_call: TRBJ2-3; cdr3_length: 14; v_call: TRBV9; cdr3_aa: CASSVGNSLDTQYF; cdr3_nt: TGTGCCAGCAGCGTAGGGAATAGCTTGGATACGCAGTATTTT
d_call: NA; clone_size: NA; j_call: TRBJ2-2; cdr3_length: 14; v_call: TRBV30; cdr3_aa: CAGPRVGHTGELFF; cdr3_nt: TGTGCCGGTCCGAGGGTAGGGCACACCGGGGAGCTGTTTTTT
d_call: NA; clone_size: NA; j_call: TRBJ1-2; cdr3_length: 13; v_call: TRBV5-1; cdr3_aa: CASSLGGAQGYTF; cdr3_nt: TGCGCCAGCAGCTTGGGCGGGGCCCAGGGCTACACCTTC
d_call: TRBD2; clone_size: NA; j_call: TRBJ2-1; cdr3_length: 16; v_call: TRBV11-2; cdr3_aa: CASSLSQRGTVNEQFF; cdr3_nt: TGTGCCAGCAGCCTCAGCCAGCGGGGGACGGTGAATGAGCAGTTCTTC
d_call: NA; clone_size: NA; j_call: TRBJ2-7; cdr3_length: 17; v_call: TRBV4-1; cdr3_aa: CASSQRGQGTPSYEQYF; cdr3_nt: TGCGCCAGCAGCCAAAGGGGTCAGGGTACCCCTTCCTACGAGCAGTACTTC
d_call: NA; clone_size: NA; j_call: TRBJ2-7; cdr3_length: 12; v_call: TRBV11-1; cdr3_aa: CASSSTGYEQYF; cdr3_nt: TGTGCCAGCAGCTCGACCGGGTACGAGCAGTACTTC
d_call: NA; clone_size: NA; j_call: TRBJ2-6; cdr3_length: 18; v_call: TRBV4-2; cdr3_aa: CASSQDPQTSSGANVLTF; cdr3_nt: TGTGCCAGCAGCCAAGATCCCCAAACCAGCTCTGGGGCCAACGTCCTGACTTTC
d_call: NA; clone_size: few; j_call: TRBJ1-4; cdr3_length: 14; v_call: TRBV5-1; cdr3_aa: CASSGARGNEKLFF; cdr3_nt: TGCGCCAGCAGTGGAGCTCGAGGCAATGAAAAACTGTTTTTT
d_call: NA; clone_size: NA; j_call: TRBJ1-4; cdr3_length: 15; v_call: TRBV9; cdr3_aa: CASSVWGGFNEKLFF; cdr3_nt: TGTGCCAGCAGCGTTTGGGGGGGCTTTAATGAAAAACTGTTTTTT
d_call: TRBD1; clone_size: NA; j_call: TRBJ1-3; cdr3_length: 14; v_call: TRBV9; cdr3_aa: CASKGARSGNTIYF; cdr3_nt: TGTGCGAGCAAGGGGGCCCGCTCTGGAAACACCATATATTTT
d_call: TRBD2; clone_size: NA; j_call: TRBJ2-5; cdr3_length: 17; v_call: TRBV7-2; cdr3_aa: CASSLGRGTSVLETQYF; cdr3_nt: TGTGCCAGCAGCTTGGGCCGCGGTACTAGCGTATTAGAGACCCAGTACTTC
d_call: NA; clone_size: NA; j_call: TRBJ1-5; cdr3_length: 14; v_call: TRBV9; cdr3_aa: CASSVSPSDQPQHF; cdr3_nt: TGTGCCAGCAGCGTATCCCCCTCGGATCAGCCCCAGCATTTT
d_call: TRBD2; clone_size: NA; j_call: TRBJ2-3; cdr3_length: 17; v_call: TRBV12-5; cdr3_aa: CASGLDTSGKHEDTQYF; cdr3_nt: TGTGCTAGTGGTTTGGATACTAGCGGGAAGCATGAAGATACGCAGTATTTT
d_call: TRBD1; clone_size: NA; j_call: TRBJ2-7; cdr3_length: 15; v_call: TRBV7-2; cdr3_aa: CASSPLGQGVGEQYF; cdr3_nt: TGTGCCAGCAGCCCTTTAGGACAGGGGGTGGGCGAGCAGTACTTC
d_call: NA; clone_size: NA; j_call: TRBJ1-4; cdr3_length: 13; v_call: TRBV27; cdr3_aa: CASKGRVREKLFF; cdr3_nt: TGTGCCAGCAAAGGCAGGGTGAGGGAAAAACTGTTTTTT